What follows is one T cell receptor (beta chain) and its context. The CDR3 loop spans 15 amino acids. Germline CDR1 is SEHNR and CDR2 is FQNEAQ (reference sequence). Trimming removed 2 bases at V and 0 bases at J, with 10 bases between. These data belong to a study of T cell changes during pregnancy in multiple sclerosis. Sequencing used immunoSEQ multiplex PCR; TCRdb keeps in-frame clones, though not all of them. The sample shows about 40,000 clones, around 90% of them seen only once. The chain recombines TRBV7-9 with TRBJ1-1; D is unclear. This receptor was identified in a female donor in good health, enrolled as a control in a pregnancy study. Material: CD4+ T cells from peripheral blood mononuclear cells, obtained in the second trimester of pregnancy. CDR3 region: CASSLTGSLNTEAFF. In nucleotides, the CDR3 is TGTGCCAGCAGCTTAACCGGGTCTTTGAACACTGAAGCTTTCTTT.